The 24 T cell receptor beta chains presented below share a single source sample, sequenced in a study of identical twins. In TCRdb, the 5' RACE reads were re-called with MiXCR into one record per CDR3 protein. Altogether 640,000 or so distinct CDR3 sequences are present, roughly 6.2% being singletons, with the ten largest covering 1.5% to 2%. Sequencing used naive T cells sorted from blood. The receptors come from a young man in good health.

In its sample, this clonotype was seen a few times. The chain couples TRBV7-2 to TRBJ2-7; TRBD2 might be the D (5 bases). This CDR3 region has 15 residues. The V gene's germline CDR1 is SGHTA and CDR2 FQGNSA. With 0 bases removed from V and 1 base from J, the gap between germline ends came to 10 bases. The CDR3 spells CASSLADFASYEQYF. The CDR3 coding sequence is TGTGCCAGCAGCTTAGCGGACTTTGCTTCCTACGAGCAGTACTTC.

This clonotype was seen repeatedly, ten times or more. This sequence joins TRBV7-3 and TRBJ2-3; maybe TRBD2 (6 bases). Between the trimmed V and J ends, which lost 0 bases and 0 bases, there was a span of 10 bases. In germline, CDR1 is SGHTA, CDR2 FQGTGA. The CDR3 totals 16 residues. CDR3 in amino acids: CASSLTASVSTDTQYF. CDR3 DNA sequence: TGTGCCAGCAGCTTAACGGCTAGCGTTAGCACAGATACGCAGTATTTT.

This clonotype was detected many times. The chain combines TRBV12-3 or TRBV12-4 with TRBJ1-4; no reliable D call. The CDR3 spans 14 residues. Trimming pared 1 base from V and 5 bases from J, leaving 8 bases between. The DNA for the CDR3 is TGTGCCAGCAGTTTAGGAACAGAGAATGAAAAACTGTTTTTT. As protein: CASSLGTENEKLFF.

The chain recombines TRBV3-1 with TRBJ2-7; the D gene is possibly TRBD1 (5 bases). CDR1 is LGHDT, CDR2 YNNKEL, per germline (reference sequence). The germline V and J ends were trimmed by 0 bases and 0 bases, with 9 bases remaining between them. This CDR3 contains 15 residues. As DNA, the CDR3 is TGTGCCAGCAGCCAAGACAGGGTGCCCTCCTACGAGCAGTACTTC. It encodes CASSQDRVPSYEQYF.

Ten or more counts support this clonotype. The chain combines TRBV6-2 or TRBV6-3 with TRBJ2-7; 7 bases line up with TRBD1. The J segment lost 4 bases and the V segment lost 6 bases, leaving 15 bases of the junction unmatched. This CDR3 spans 16 amino acids. Germline V gives CDR1 MNHEY, CDR2 SVGEGT. CDR3: CASSPQGPSRRYEQYV. The CDR3 coding sequence is TGTGCCAGCAGCCCACAGGGGCCCTCTAGGAGATACGAGCAGTACGTC.

Concerning this clonotype itself: At one of its ends the junction is not consistent with the germline gene, which may arise from a read error. In DNA form, the CDR3 reads TGCAGCGTCACGGACAGGGACGTAGCTGGGTCCAACGTCCTGACTTTC. Its translation: CSVTDRDVAGSNVLTF. This chain joins TRBV29-1 and TRBJ2-6; 8 bases match TRBD1. The CDR3 length is 16 residues. CDR1 is SQVTM and CDR2 is ANQGSEA in the germline V gene.

This clonotype was found many times. This chain connects TRBV12-3 or TRBV12-4 to TRBJ2-1; D unclear. V lost 5 bases, J lost 6 bases, and 11 bases lay in between. The CDR3 has 13 residues. CDR3 loop: CASSIRLINEQFF. The CDR3 DNA is TGTGCCAGCAGTATCCGGCTGATCAATGAGCAGTTCTTC.

This clonotype was recorded at least ten times. This rearrangement joins TRBV11-2 to TRBJ2-5; 8 nucleotides align to TRBD1. Trimming cost V 5 bases and J 2 bases; bases outside gene matches: 4. CDR3 length: 14 amino acids. Germline loops: CDR1 SGHAT, CDR2 FQNNGV. Written as DNA, the CDR3 is TGTGCCAGCAGCACTCACAGGGGGCAAGAGACCCAGTACTTC. The encoded protein is CASSTHRGQETQYF.

This clonotype was recorded at least ten times. The CDR3 loop is CASSPQGLGTAETQYF. The CDR3 DNA reads TGTGCCAGCAGCCCACAGGGACTAGGAACGGCGGAGACCCAGTACTTC. This chain links TRBV3-1 with TRBJ2-5, with TRBD2 matching over 8 bases. There are 16 residues in the CDR3. The V gene's germline CDR1 is LGHDT and CDR2 YNNKEL (reference sequence). V was clipped by 4 bases and J by 5 bases; unmatched bases: 12.

This clonotype has at least ten counts. The chain has TRBV20-1 and TRBJ2-7; TRBD2 aligns across 13 bases. This CDR3 contains 18 residues. V lost 5 bases, J lost 3 bases, and 16 bases stayed unmatched. The germline gives CDR1 DFQATT, CDR2 SNEGSKA (reference sequence). The CDR3 sequence is CSASSSGTSGTAYYEQYF. CDR3 nucleotide sequence: TGCAGTGCTTCTTCCTCAGGGACTAGCGGGACCGCATACTACGAGCAGTACTTC.

This clonotype appeared a few times. The chain employs TRBV18 and TRBJ2-7; a possible D gene is TRBD2 (6 bases). The V gene lost 3 bases and the J gene lost 7 bases, with 10 bases spanning the gap. Looked up from germline, CDR1 is KGHSH and CDR2 is LQKENI. The CDR3 is 12 residues long. This CDR3 is CASSPTSGEQYV. CDR3 nucleotides: TGTGCCAGCTCACCGACTAGTGGGGAGCAGTACGTC.

This clonotype was seen a handful of times. The chain joins TRBV29-1 to TRBJ2-5, with 8 positions matching TRBD1. CDR1 is SQVTM and CDR2 is ANQGSEA in the germline V gene. This CDR3 has 15 residues. The trim removed 8 bases at V and 7 bases at J, leaving 18 bases unmatched. The CDR3, as DNA: TGCAGCAGCAGGACAGGGTCCTCGTCGAGCGGGACCCAGTACTTC. Its protein product is CSSRTGSSSSGTQYF.

The J gene is TRBJ2-5, the V gene TRBV30; D not certain. Germline-derived CDR1 and CDR2 are GTSNPN and SVGIG (reference sequence). The CDR3 spans 12 residues. V gave up 5 bases and J gave up 2 bases, with 9 bases separating them. The CDR3 nucleotides are TGTGCCTGGGAACGAGATCAAGAGACCCAGTACTTC. Encoded protein: CAWERDQETQYF.

This clonotype was seen only a few times. Because the CDR3's place on the DNA is in doubt, the DNA is left out and the CDR3 is given as listed by TCRdb. This chain links TRBV21-1 with TRBJ1-4; TRBD1 is the table's D call, not checked against the DNA. TRBV21-1 is assigned pseudogene status. A total of 16 residues make up the CDR3, ends included. The CDR3 loop reads CASSKRGTGAVKNCFF.

Only a few counts were recorded for this clonotype. The rearrangement links TRBV20-1 to TRBJ2-2, with TRBD2 matching over 11 bases. CDR1 DFQATT and CDR2 SNEGSKA come from the germline V gene (reference sequence). CDR3 length equals 14 residues. Trimming at V came to 6 bases and at J to 5 bases, leaving 5 bases not matched to a gene. CDR3 in amino acids: CSALAGASTGELFF. CDR3 nucleotide sequence: TGCAGTGCACTAGCGGGAGCTTCTACCGGGGAGCTGTTTTTT.

This clonotype has just a few counts. V usage is TRBV12-3 or TRBV12-4 and J usage is TRBJ2-7; D may be TRBD1 (6 bases). The CDR3 is 12 residues long. Trimming stripped 2 bases from V and 8 bases from J, with 10 bases between. The CDR3 DNA reads as TGTGCCAGCAGTTTAAACCGGGACAAGCAGTACGTC. Translated: CASSLNRDKQYV.

The chain links TRBV10-2 to TRBJ2-7; a possible D gene is TRBD1 (6 bases). CDR1 WSHSY and CDR2 SAAADI come from the germline V gene. V was pared by 6 bases and J by 2 bases, with 17 bases between. The CDR3 runs to 15 residues. The CDR3 here is CASSPDRSGAYEQYV. CDR3 bases: TGCGCCAGCAGCCCGGACAGATCTGGGGCCTACGAGCAGTACGTC.

As regards this clonotype: Here the CDR3 omits its conserved ending phenylalanine or tryptophan, so a read error is the likely source. The rearrangement links TRBV12-3 or TRBV12-4 to TRBJ2-3, with D unclear. The length of the CDR3 is 13 residues. With 2 bases removed from V and 5 bases from J, the gap between germline ends came to 8 bases. The CDR3 DNA is TGTGCCAGCAGTTTATTGGGCCTAGATACGCAGTATTGT. Its protein product is CASSLLGLDTQYC.

CDR3 loop: CASSLARFGNHQPQHF. CDR3 nucleotide sequence: TGTGCCAGCAGCTTAGCGCGGTTCGGGAACCATCAGCCCCAGCATTTT. The chain has TRBV7-9 and TRBJ1-5; D unclear. V lost 0 bases to trimming and J lost 5 bases, with 14 bases between them. CDR3 length: 16 amino acids. The germline CDR1 and CDR2 sequences are SEHNR and FQNEAQ (reference sequence).

The CDR3 protein is CASSLRPGLGETQYF. Here the CDR3 DNA reads TGTGCCAGCAGTCTTCGCCCGGGACTTGGAGAGACCCAGTACTTC. V is TRBV6-4 and J is TRBJ2-5, with TRBD2 as a possible D gene (6 bases). Germline V gene sequence: CDR1 MRHNA, CDR2 SNTAGT. V gave up 5 bases and J gave up 4 bases, with 17 bases separating them. This CDR3 is built from 15 residues.

This clonotype was seen more than once but under ten times. The genes are TRBV3-1 and TRBJ1-4, with D possibly matching TRBD1 (6 bases). In germline, CDR1 is LGHDT, CDR2 YNNKEL (reference sequence). The CDR3 sequence is 13 residues long. V was cut by 8 bases and J by 3 bases, with 10 bases left in between. The DNA for the CDR3 is TGTGCCAGCGGCCGGACAGCTAATGAAAAACTGTTTTTT. This encodes CASGRTANEKLFF.

This clonotype has ten or more counts. The chain has TRBV5-1 and TRBJ2-4; 8 nucleotides line up with TRBD1. Per the germline V gene, CDR1 is SGHRS and CDR2 is YFSETQ. This CDR3 has 16 amino acids. Unmatched junction bases numbered 7, after V lost 5 bases and J lost 0 bases. CDR3 in amino acids: CASSPDGTGAKNIQYF. In nucleotides, the CDR3 is TGCGCCAGCAGTCCCGACGGGACAGGAGCCAAAAACATTCAGTACTTC.

The chain links TRBV12-3 or TRBV12-4 to TRBJ2-5; TRBD2 might be the D (5 bases). The CDR3 has 16 residues. Trimming removed 5 bases from V and 0 bases from J, with 16 bases in between. CDR3 region: CASSLEGTTYQETQYF. In DNA, the CDR3 is TGTGCCAGCAGTCTAGAGGGTACGACCTACCAAGAGACCCAGTACTTC.

Only a few counts were recorded for this clonotype. This rearrangement joins TRBV6-1 to TRBJ1-5, with 8 bases identical to TRBD1. V lost 6 bases, J lost 7 bases, and 8 bases stayed unmatched. The CDR3 loop spans 14 amino acids. Germline values: CDR1 MNHNS, CDR2 SASEGT. The CDR3 nucleotides are TGTGCCAGCAGGGTGCAGGGGGCCGAACAGCCCCAGCATTTT. Its translation is CASRVQGAEQPQHF.